The rows below give T cell receptor beta chains drawn from one sample of a study of cytomegalovirus exposure and HLA in healthy donors. Profiled with immunoSEQ multiplex PCR; TCRdb holds only in-frame clones, not every one. Of some 130,000 clones in the sample, around 86% were seen once. The sample comprised PBMCs. The receptors were sampled from a woman aged 45-59 years in good health and CMV-seropositive. The CDR3 runs from the conserved cysteine through the conserved F or W. The D gene is left open where the match is weak. Clone size is given for some rows only: seen once, a few or many times, or a class if the clone is expanded.

>NA|TRBJ2-7|TRBD1|TRBV2
TGTGCCAGCGCTGACAGGGGGCTATCCGAGCAGTACTTC
CASADRGLSEQYF
>NA|TRBJ2-7|NA|TRBV5-6
TGTGCCAGCAGCGCGCGACAGGTTTGGGCCTCCTACGAGCAGTACTTC
CASSARQVWASYEQYF
>NA|TRBJ1-5|NA|TRBV4-1
TGCGCCAGCAGCCCGGAGGGCAGGGCAGTTCAGCCCCAGCATTTT
CASSPEGRAVQPQHF
>NA|TRBJ1-6|NA|TRBV5-1
TGCGCCAGCAGCTTGGACATCGGGAATTCACCCCTCCACTTT
CASSLDIGNSPLHF
>NA|TRBJ2-1|TRBD2|TRBV7-2
TGTGCCAGCAGCTTAGTAGTAGCGGGGGGGGGTGAGCAGTTCTTC
CASSLVVAGGGEQFF
>NA|TRBJ1-2|NA|TRBV15
TGTGCCACCAGCCCTACGCGGGGGATTGGCTACACCTTC
CATSPTRGIGYTF
>NA|TRBJ2-7|TRBD2|TRBV4-1
TGCGCCAGCAGCCAAGATCCGGGGGGCTACGAGCAGTACTTC
CASSQDPGGYEQYF
>NA|TRBJ1-5|TRBD1|TRBV28
TGTGCCAGCAGTTCGGCCACGGGACAGCGCCGCAGCAATCAGCCCCAGCATTTT
CASSSATGQRRSNQPQHF
>once|TRBJ1-1|NA|TRBV11-2
TGTGCCAGCAGCTTAGATTGGGAGTCTGAAGCTTTCTTT
CASSLDWESEAFF
>NA|TRBJ1-1|NA|TRBV7-2
TGTGCCAGCAGCTTCGAGGGGGGGCGCGGAGCTTTCTTT
CASSFEGGRGAFF
>NA|TRBJ1-5|NA|TRBV19
TGTGCCAGAAGTCCAGAGACAGTAAATAGCAATCAGCCCCAGCATTTT
CARSPETVNSNQPQHF
>NA|TRBJ2-5|NA|TRBV7-2
TGTGCCAGCAGCTTGGCCGGGGACCAAGAGACCCAGTACTTC
CASSLAGDQETQYF
>NA|TRBJ2-7|TRBD2|TRBV28
TGTGGGAGCAGTATTACCGGACTAGCGGGATCCTACGAGCAGTACTTC
CGSSITGLAGSYEQYF
>NA|TRBJ2-5|TRBD1|TRBV7-9
TGTGCCAGCAGCAAGACAGGGGGAGGGGAGACCCAGTACTTC
CASSKTGGGETQYF
>NA|TRBJ2-3|NA|TRBV7-2
TGTGCCAGCACCGGCCACAGTTCAGGAACAGATACGCAGTATTTT
CASTGHSSGTDTQYF
>NA|TRBJ2-7|TRBD2|TRBV7-9
TGTGCCAGCAGCAGCACTAGCGGGGGGCCTCTCTCCTACGAGCAGTACTTC
CASSSTSGGPLSYEQYF
>NA|TRBJ2-7|TRBD1|TRBV5-4
TGTGCCAGCAGCTCCGGGACAGGGTATTACGAGCAGTACTTC
CASSSGTGYYEQYF
>NA|TRBJ1-2|NA|TRBV19
TGTGCCAGTAGTATAGCCTACAGGAACTATGGCTACACCTTC
CASSIAYRNYGYTF
>NA|TRBJ1-1|NA|TRBV18
TGTGCCAGCGCCACAGGGTATAAGGACACTGAAGCTTTCTTT
CASATGYKDTEAFF
>NA|TRBJ2-1|NA|TRBV12-5
TGTGCTAGTCAGGACGGGAGCTCCTACAATGAGCAGTTCTTC
CASQDGSSYNEQFF
>NA|TRBJ2-1|TRBD2|TRBV5-1
TGCGCCAGCAGCAGCCCGGAGGCTAGCGGCTACAATGAGCAGTTCTTC
CASSSPEASGYNEQFF
>NA|TRBJ2-7|NA|TRBV5-1
TGCGCCAGCAGCTTGGGACCCAGGGTGCTAGTGGACGAGCAGTACTTC
CASSLGPRVLVDEQYF